These 19 T cell receptor beta chains were all obtained from the same sample, sequenced in a study of Tregs in tolerant kidney transplant recipients. Recipients received nonmyeloablative bone marrow transplants from related graft donors, with transient mixed chimerism. Only in-frame clones appear in the TCRdb table, and some are missing; sequencing was by immunoSEQ multiplex PCR. Recorded here are thousands of clones; the top ten clones represent approximately 6.1%. Sequences were derived from CD4+ T cells from blood (PBMCs), sampled 6 months after the transplant. All receptors come from a human patient who received a combined kidney and bone marrow transplant. Some T cells could come from the graft donor.

With respect to this clone: The read comes to an end 3 residues before the CDR3 does, leaving the germline J gene to fill in the end. This chain connects TRBV20-1 to TRBJ2-1, with no clear D. Germline loops: CDR1 DFQATT, CDR2 SNEGSKA (reference sequence). The CDR3 covers 12 residues. Trimming took off 8 bases at V and 0 bases at J, with 8 bases between the two ends. CDR3 bases read: TGCAGTACCTACAGCTCCTACAATGAG. It is translated as CSTYSSYNE. The CDR3 as a whole reads CSTYSSYNEQFF.

With respect to this clone: The read halts 3 residues ahead of the CDR3 end, with the missing end drawn from the germline J gene. The rearrangement uses TRBV11-2 and TRBJ1-1; D gene ambiguous. CDR1 SGHAT and CDR2 FQNNGV come from the germline V gene. This CDR3 has 15 amino acids. V dropped 0 bases and J dropped 4 bases, with 12 bases sitting between them. CDR3 DNA (partial): TGTGCCAGCAGCTTAGATCACCCGGCGGGCACTGAA. Translating it yields CASSLDHPAGTE. The full CDR3 is CASSLDHPAGTEAFF.

Measured by frequency, this clone is medium-sized (0.01 to 0.1%). The read terminates 3 residues before the CDR3 end, so the remaining end is supplied by the germline J gene. V gene TRBV5-1 combines with J gene TRBJ1-1; TRBD1 matches at 8 bases. Germline V gene sequence: CDR1 SGHRS, CDR2 YFSETQ. The V gene end was trimmed by 0 bases and the J gene end by 1 base; junction bases not matched to a gene: 8. There are 17 residues in the CDR3. CDR3 DNA, as far as it was read: TGCGCCAGCAGCTTGGGGTGGACAGGGACAGGGAACACTGAA. This translates into CASSLGWTGTGNTE. The whole CDR3 is CASSLGWTGTGNTEAFF.

Measured by frequency, this clone is medium-sized (0.01 to 0.1%). The part of the CDR3 DNA that was read is TGCGCCAGCAAACCTTGGGCAGGGTCTGGCGAG. It translates to CASKPWAGSGE. In full, the CDR3 is CASKPWAGSGEQYF. The chain recombines TRBV5-1 with TRBJ2-7, with D possibly being TRBD1 (5 bases). The observed sequence ends 3 residues before the CDR3 terminus, with the missing tail filled in from the germline J gene. CDR1 and CDR2 from the germline V gene are SGHRS and YFSETQ. Trimming removed 6 bases at V and 6 bases at J, with 19 bases between. This CDR3 spans 14 amino acids.

Comment on this clone: The read is 3 residues too short to cover the CDR3 end, so that end is filled in from the germline J gene. The chain couples TRBV4-2 to TRBJ1-2; 10 nucleotides align to TRBD1. This CDR3 has 14 amino acids. Germline V gene lookup returns CDR1 LGHNA and CDR2 YNFKEQ. V shed 1 base, J shed 5 bases, and the junction held 1 base outside the gene matches. Partial CDR3 DNA: TGTGCCAGCAGCCAAGCGGGACAGGGGTATGGC. Translating it yields CASSQAGQGYG. From start to end, the CDR3 is CASSQAGQGYGYTF.

The CDR3 is CASSYRSGREYEQYF. CDR3 DNA (partial): TGTGCCAGCAGCTACCGGAGCGGGAGGGAGTACGAG. The chain has TRBV11-3 and TRBJ2-7, with 10 bases fitting TRBD2. The read halts 3 residues ahead of the CDR3 end, with the missing end drawn from the germline J gene. Trimming at V came to 4 bases and at J to 4 bases, leaving 7 bases not matched to a gene. Looked up from germline, CDR1 is SGHNT and CDR2 is YENEEA. The CDR3 extends over 15 amino acids.

About this clone itself: The read falls 3 residues short of the CDR3 end, and the missing part is taken from the germline J gene. This sequence joins TRBV20-1 and TRBJ1-1, with a possible D match to TRBD1 (5 bases). Germline V gene sequence: CDR1 DFQATT, CDR2 SNEGSKA (reference sequence). This CDR3 comprises 15 residues. Trimming cost V 3 bases and J 5 bases, with 19 bases left between them. The chain's CDR3 is CSASPPLRGKTEAFF. The part of the CDR3 DNA that was read is TGCAGTGCTAGTCCCCCATTAAGGGGAAAAACTGAA.

By frequency, this clone is medium-sized. Compared with germline, one end of the junction differs, possibly owing to a read error. The CDR3 is cut off 3 residues early in the read; its end comes from the germline J gene. V is TRBV6-1 and J is TRBJ2-1; D may be TRBD1 (6 bases). This CDR3 contains 17 residues. The germline gives CDR1 MNHNS, CDR2 SASEGT. The sequenced part of the CDR3 DNA is TGTGCCAGCAGGGAAGGCAGGGGCCCCCCCTACTACAATGAG. It encodes CASREGRGPPYYNE. The whole CDR3 is CASREGRGPPYYNEQFF.

About this clone: The CDR3 end falls 3 residues outside the read, so it is completed with the germline J gene. The chain uses TRBV19 and TRBJ2-5; D is possibly TRBD2 (7 bases). Trimming removed 3 bases from V and 5 bases from J, with 16 bases in between. CDR1 and CDR2 from the germline V gene are LNHDA and SQIVND (reference sequence). The CDR3 extends over 15 amino acids. The covered CDR3 bases are TGTGCCAGTAGTATCGCCGGGGGGCCTGGTGAGACC. Translated: CASSIAGGPGET. The whole CDR3 sequence reads CASSIAGGPGETQYF.

Concerning this clone: The CDR3 end lies 3 residues beyond the end of the read and is filled in from the germline J gene. The V call is TRBV5-1, the J call TRBJ2-2, with D maybe TRBD2 (7 bases). V was pared by 1 base and J by 3 bases, with 10 bases between. Germline loops: CDR1 SGHRS, CDR2 YFSETQ. This CDR3 has 15 residues. The sequenced part of the CDR3 DNA is TGCGCCAGCAGCTTGCCGGGGGGCGACACCGGGGAG. Translating gives CASSLPGGDTGE. The entire CDR3 protein is CASSLPGGDTGELFF. The full variable domain, completed using reference TRBV5-1 and TRBJ2-2, is KAGVTQTPRYLIKTRGQQVTLSCSPISGHRSVSWYQQTPGQGLQFLFEYFSETQRNKGNFPGRFSGRQFSNSRSEMNVSTLELGDSALYLCASSLPGGDTGELFFGEGSRLTVL.

Considering frequency, this clone is large. The sequenced fragment ends 3 residues before the CDR3 boundary, so the rest is inferred from the germline J gene. The chain joins TRBV20-1 to TRBJ1-4, with D maybe TRBD1 (5 bases). The CDR3 spans 14 residues. Trimming left V 4 bases short and J 6 bases short, with 15 bases between. Germline loops: CDR1 DFQATT, CDR2 SNEGSKA (reference sequence). The CDR3: CSATPSGVDEKLFF. The part of the CDR3 DNA that was read is TGCAGTGCTACCCCCTCGGGGGTTGATGAAAAA.

Concerning this clone: Read coverage stops 3 residues before the CDR3 terminus; the germline J gene supplies the remainder. V and J are TRBV19 and TRBJ1-2; TRBD1 agrees at 8 bases. CDR1 LNHDA and CDR2 SQIVND come from the germline V gene (reference sequence). The CDR3 spans 14 residues. The V and J ends lost 4 bases and 4 bases, in that order; junction bases with no gene match: 5. CDR3 region: CASSTDREFYGYTF. CDR3 bases read: TGTGCCAGTAGTACGGACAGGGAGTTCTATGGC.

With regard to this clone: The read is 3 residues too short to cover the CDR3 end, so that end is filled in from the germline J gene. V is TRBV10-2 and J is TRBJ2-3, with 7 bases that match TRBD1. The CDR3 loop spans 15 amino acids. Germline assignment: CDR1 WSHSY and CDR2 SAAADI. The trim removed 7 bases at V and 3 bases at J, leaving 10 bases unmatched. CDR3 DNA, as far as it was read: TGCGCCAGCACCCTGGGCCAGGGACAGACAGATACG. This translates into CASTLGQGQTDT. Given in full, the CDR3 is CASTLGQGQTDTQYF.

On this clone itself: The read terminates 3 residues ahead of where the CDR3 ends, so the germline J gene completes it. The chain employs TRBV12-3 or TRBV12-4 and TRBJ2-1; 9 bases line up with TRBD2. V gave up 1 base and J gave up 9 bases; unmatched junction bases: 16. The CDR3 has 18 residues. CDR3 sequence: CASSLEMGGASGKSEQFF. CDR3 DNA (partial): TGTGCCAGCAGTTTAGAAATGGGTGGGGCTAGCGGGAAGAGTGAG.

About this clone itself: The read ends 3 residues shy of where the CDR3 ends; the end is completed using the germline J gene. This chain links TRBV7-3 with TRBJ2-1; 8 bases align to TRBD1. This CDR3 has 18 residues. V trimming: 1 base; J trimming: 0 bases; junction bases outside the gene matches: 8. Germline assignment: CDR1 SGHTA and CDR2 FQGTGA. CDR3 loop: CASSLIARDRSSYNEQFF. The sequenced CDR3 bases are TGTGCCAGCAGCTTAATCGCCCGGGACAGGAGCTCCTACAATGAG.

Regarding this clone: The sequence runs out 3 residues before the end of the CDR3; the remainder is reconstructed from the germline J gene. This rearrangement joins TRBV7-2 to TRBJ1-2; TRBD1 matches at 7 bases. Looked up from germline, CDR1 is SGHTA and CDR2 is FQGNSA. CDR3 length: 14 residues. Trimming cost V 5 bases and J 7 bases; bases outside gene matches: 10. The CDR3 bases that were read are TGTGCCAGCAGCCTCGGACAGGCCCGAGGTGGC. Encoded protein: CASSLGQARGG. The entire CDR3 sequence reads CASSLGQARGGYTF.

As to this clone: Read coverage stops 3 residues before the CDR3 terminus; the germline J gene supplies the remainder. The V gene is TRBV6-2 or TRBV6-3, the J gene TRBJ1-2; D may be TRBD1 (6 bases). Trimming pared 2 bases from V and 4 bases from J, leaving 14 bases between. The CDR3 loop spans 15 amino acids. Germline V lookup: CDR1 MNHEY, CDR2 SVGEGT. CDR3 DNA, as far as it was read: TGTGCCAGCAGTTACAGGGGGACCGGTCGCTATGGC. This gives the protein CASSYRGTGRYG. The entire CDR3 is CASSYRGTGRYGYTF.

As regards this clone: Coverage ceases 3 residues before the CDR3 finishes, and the germline J gene fills in the end. This sequence joins TRBV5-5 and TRBJ1-5; D unclear. The CDR3 extends over 15 amino acids. The germline gives CDR1 SGHKS, CDR2 YYEKEE (reference sequence). V was cut by 5 bases and J by 4 bases, with 16 bases left in between. The CDR3 loop reads CASSRAGVGNQPQHF. The CDR3 DNA, read in part, is TGTGCCAGCAGTCGGGCCGGGGTTGGGAATCAGCCC.

Concerning this clone itself: The read halts 3 residues ahead of the CDR3 end, with the missing end drawn from the germline J gene. The V gene is TRBV6-1, the J gene TRBJ1-5, with D perhaps matching TRBD1 (6 bases). Per the germline V gene, CDR1 is MNHNS and CDR2 is SASEGT. The germline V and J ends were trimmed by 4 bases and 3 bases, with 10 bases remaining between them. This CDR3 has 14 amino acids. CDR3: CASSATGSNQPQHF. Incomplete CDR3 DNA: TGTGCCAGCAGTGCCACAGGGTCCAATCAGCCC.